This T cell receptor beta chain was found in a study of T cell repertoires in cytomegalovirus infection. Whole-study context: Carrying CMV and the relevant HLA type showed in public TCR beta signatures.

In TCRdb, the reads were re-called with MiXCR into one record per CDR3 protein. The table records 150,000 to 200,000 distinct CDR3 sequences, 14% of them present only once. Study outcomes and limitations: Predominance within the ex vivo response was attributable to HLA-C-restricted CMV-specific TCR beta clonotypes. Accumulated public TCR beta family frequency recognized individuals carrying CMV together with the relevant HLA.

The germline gives CDR1 ENHRY, CDR2 SYGVKD. Trimming left V 8 bases short and J 4 bases short, with 11 bases between. The CDR3 extends over 12 amino acids. In this sample, this clonotype turned up a few times. Its antigen remains unknown. Sequencing used PBMCs. The sequence was collected from a human donor in good health (CMV status not recorded). Some clones in this sample may be carry-over from other donors' samples. The chain employs TRBV10-3 and TRBJ1-2; D unresolved. CDR3 DNA sequence: TGTGCCATCTCGGGTGCGTCCTATGGCTACACCTTC. Translation gives CAISGASYGYTF.